This T cell receptor (beta chain) came from a study of shared clonotypes between healthy human individuals. TCRdb's copy holds only in-frame clones and misses some; the assay was immunoSEQ multiplex PCR. This table has hundreds of thousands of clones, 70% to 80% appearing once. The germline V gene encodes CDR1 LNHDA and CDR2 SQIVND (reference sequence). Trimming removed 0 bases from V and 5 bases from J; junction bases left unmatched: 5. The CDR3 loop spans 15 amino acids. Specimen: PBMCs. This chain joins TRBV19 and TRBJ2-5; 8 positions agree with TRBD2. The source is a woman aged 40-49 years in good health. Some clones in this sample may be carry-over from other donors' samples. CDR3: CASSIDGTSRETQYF. As DNA, the CDR3 is TGTGCCAGTAGTATAGACGGGACTAGTAGGGAGACCCAGTACTTC.